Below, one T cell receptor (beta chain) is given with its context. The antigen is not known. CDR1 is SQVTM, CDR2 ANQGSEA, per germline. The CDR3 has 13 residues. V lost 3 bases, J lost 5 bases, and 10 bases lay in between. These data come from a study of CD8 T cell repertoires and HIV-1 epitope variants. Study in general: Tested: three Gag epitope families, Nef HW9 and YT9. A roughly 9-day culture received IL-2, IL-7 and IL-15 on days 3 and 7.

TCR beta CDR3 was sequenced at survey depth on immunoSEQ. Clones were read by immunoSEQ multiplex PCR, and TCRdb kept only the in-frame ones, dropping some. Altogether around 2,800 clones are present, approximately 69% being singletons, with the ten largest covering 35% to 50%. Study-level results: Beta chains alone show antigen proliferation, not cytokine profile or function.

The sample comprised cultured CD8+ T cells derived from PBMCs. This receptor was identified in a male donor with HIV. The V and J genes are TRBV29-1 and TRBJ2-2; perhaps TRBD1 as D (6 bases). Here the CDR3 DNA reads TGCAGCGTTGACCCAGGGGAGACCGGGGAGCTGTTTTTT. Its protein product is CSVDPGETGELFF.